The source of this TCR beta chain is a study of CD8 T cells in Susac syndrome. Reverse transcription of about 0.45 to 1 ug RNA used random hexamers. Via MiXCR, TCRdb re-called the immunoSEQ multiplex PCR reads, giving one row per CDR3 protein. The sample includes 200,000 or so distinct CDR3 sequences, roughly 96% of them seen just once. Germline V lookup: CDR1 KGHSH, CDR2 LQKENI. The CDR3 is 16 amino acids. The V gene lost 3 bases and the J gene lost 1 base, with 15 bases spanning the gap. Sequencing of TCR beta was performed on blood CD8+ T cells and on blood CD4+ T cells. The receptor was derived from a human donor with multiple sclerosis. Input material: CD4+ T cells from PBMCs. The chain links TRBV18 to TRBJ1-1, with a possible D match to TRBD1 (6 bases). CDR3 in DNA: TGTGCCAGCTCACCTCAGGGGCAATCCCCGAACACTGAAGCTTTCTTT. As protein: CASSPQGQSPNTEAFF.